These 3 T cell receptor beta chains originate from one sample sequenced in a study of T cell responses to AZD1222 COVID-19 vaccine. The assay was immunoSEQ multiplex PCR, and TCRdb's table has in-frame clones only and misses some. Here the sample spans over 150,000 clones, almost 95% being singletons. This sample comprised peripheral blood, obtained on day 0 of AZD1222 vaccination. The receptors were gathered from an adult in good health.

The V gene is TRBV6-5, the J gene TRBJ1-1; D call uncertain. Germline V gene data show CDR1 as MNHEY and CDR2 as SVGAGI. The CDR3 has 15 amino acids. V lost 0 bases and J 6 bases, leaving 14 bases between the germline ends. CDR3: CASSYSFWGEAEAFF. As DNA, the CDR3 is TGTGCCAGCAGTTACTCGTTTTGGGGTGAGGCTGAAGCTTTCTTT.

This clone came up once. CDR3 nucleotide sequence: TGTGCCAGCAGCGTCGCCCGGGACAGGCGAGAGACCCAGTACTTC. Translating it yields CASSVARDRRETQYF. V and J are TRBV5-6 and TRBJ2-5; TRBD1 aligns across 8 bases. The CDR3 length is 15 residues. CDR1 and CDR2 (germline): SGHDT, YYEEEE. J gave up 4 bases and V 4 bases, and 9 bases lay outside the gene matches.

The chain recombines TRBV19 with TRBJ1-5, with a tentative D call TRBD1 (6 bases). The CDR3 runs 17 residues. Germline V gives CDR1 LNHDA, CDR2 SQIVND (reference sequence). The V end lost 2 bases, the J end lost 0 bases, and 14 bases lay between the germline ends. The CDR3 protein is CASSIIGGWYSNQPQHF. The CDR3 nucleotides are TGTGCCAGTAGTATAATAGGGGGATGGTATAGCAATCAGCCCCAGCATTTT.